This T cell receptor beta chain was retrieved from a study of blood T cell repertoires in COVID-19. As for the study in general: Acute and convalescent COVID-19 samples came from the United States, Italy and Spain. The analysed material was cDNA or gDNA that came from T cells, B-cell-depleted T cells, or PBMCs.

In the original workflow: Estimates of nucleated cell counts were drawn from the amplification of reference gene primers. Here immunoSEQ multiplex PCR was the method, and the copy in TCRdb shows in-frame clones only, minus some. V, J and clone size are taken as reported in that table, and D and trimming were inferred from the DNA itself. The sample includes approximately 280,000 clones, around 85% of them seen just once. Germline V gene lookup returns CDR1 LGHNT and CDR2 FRNRAP. The V and J ends lost 11 bases and 0 bases respectively, with 10 bases between them. The CDR3 has 12 amino acids. Material for sequencing was peripheral blood. The origin of this receptor is a man aged 45-65 years with active or convalescent COVID-19. This chain links TRBV12-5 with TRBJ1-1; D is undetermined. In DNA form, the CDR3 reads TGTGCTGGAAACAGTCTGAACACTGAAGCTTTCTTT. This sequence encodes CAGNSLNTEAFF.